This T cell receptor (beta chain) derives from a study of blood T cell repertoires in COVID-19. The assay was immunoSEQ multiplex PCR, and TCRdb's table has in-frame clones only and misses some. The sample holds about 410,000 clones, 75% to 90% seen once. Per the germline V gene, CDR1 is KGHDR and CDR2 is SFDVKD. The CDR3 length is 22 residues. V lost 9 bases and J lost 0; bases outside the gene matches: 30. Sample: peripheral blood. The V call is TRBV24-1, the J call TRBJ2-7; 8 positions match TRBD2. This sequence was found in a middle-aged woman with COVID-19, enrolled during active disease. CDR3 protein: CATFGGFQGLADGGGFSYEQYF. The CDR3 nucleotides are TGTGCCACCTTTGGAGGGTTTCAGGGGCTAGCGGACGGGGGGGGTTTCTCCTACGAGCAGTACTTC.